The entry that follows covers one T cell receptor beta chain sequence. What antigen it recognizes has not been identified. No base quality information exists; no much larger clone differs at one position. The data belong to a study of shared clonotypes between healthy human individuals (dated by TCRdb to 2020 to 2022). Looking at the study overall: The cohort comprised a couple of women and a few men aged 18 to 49 years. Per donor, three plates each were used for CD4 naive and CD4 memory, two for CD8 naive, and one for CD8 memory. Blood TCR repertoires of about five healthy adults were deeply sequenced to estimate repertoire size and the extent of clonotype sharing between individuals. To increase sequencing depth and limit assay-specific biases, TCR repertoire library preparation and sequencing were carried out by different laboratories using diverse techniques. Each donor's leukapheresis produced roughly between roughly 0.94 and 9.5 billion PBMCs.

Study-level results and caveats: Because the study included a small number of donors, the genetic and exposure-history diversity represented was limited. Approximately 5% of naive CD4, 3% to 4% of naive CD8, 2.3% of memory CD4, and 0.4% of memory CD8 clonotypes were shared across a few donors. Pairwise subsampling indicated that sequencing depth was expected to affect the degree of clonotype sharing among donors. Even with the large sequencing depth, rarefaction of the sorted-subset datasets indicated that sequencing was incomplete. Compared with non-shared clonotypes, the clonotypes found in all four sorted-subset donors had higher generation probabilities. Larger estimated clonotype richness was generally found for naive subsets than for memory subsets. Sampling was restricted to blood, and TCR repertoires in tissues likely differ from the TCR repertoires found in blood.

Using the deep immunoSEQ assay, multiplex PCR amplified TCR CDR3 regions from genomic DNA. Genomic DNA extracted from each cell subset was distributed evenly over all wells of several immunoSEQ 96-well plates, and each plate served as one replicate. For sorted subsets, each replicate PCR was loaded with 200 ng genomic DNA, equivalent to 25,000 to 35,000 T cell genomes. Purified libraries were quantified with a Qubit 3.0 fluorometer, sized on a Bioanalyzer 2100, and re-quantified with the KAPA Library Quantification kit. Every immunoSEQ 96-well plate was sequenced on a separate single-read 150-cycle Illumina NextSeq 550 flow cell. As for how the authors treated the data: Because only junctional sequences without quality scores were contained in the immunoSEQ output, filtering matching that applied to full-length reads could not be performed. Sequences were annotated with PyIR, a Python wrapper for IgBLAST v1.9, and V/J genes and CDR3 were assigned using IMGT germline references. Reads with weak V/J assignments (E-value above 1e-6), missing CDR3, stop codons, out-of-frame junctions, or ambiguous translated residues were removed. V3J clonotypes were defined as sequences sharing the same inferred V gene, J gene, and CDR3 amino acid sequence. Percentage overlap between repertoires was computed as shared unique clonotypes divided by the size of the smaller repertoire. Repertoire richness was assessed with RTK rarefaction, the Chao1 estimator, and Recon v2.1 estimates of unobserved clonotypes. OLGA was used to compute generation probabilities for all TCRbeta clonotypes that the gDNA method yielded from a handful of donors. The source is immuneACCESS, and TCRdb retained only in-frame sequences with V and J called. Part of the clones is not carried over; for the studies checked, unresolved V genes explain less than half of this, and the remainder is unexplained. That table is the source of V, J and clone size, and D and trimming were worked out from the DNA. Counted in this sample were about 2 million clones; 95% of them appeared once. In total, the top ten clones hold more than 0.1% of the sample.

Healthy HIV-negative adults with no recently reported acute infections or vaccinations were included as donors. All donors were Caucasian adults living in Nashville, Tennessee, USA. CD4+ T cells were enriched through magnetic negative selection, after which naive cells were positively selected on CD45RA and the remaining negative fraction served as the memory subset. After blood collection by leukapheresis, PBMCs were isolated using Ficoll-Histopaque density gradient centrifugation and then cryopreserved in the vapor phase of liquid nitrogen. Analytical flow cytometry was used to check the purity and quantity of each magnetically sorted T cell population. Each sorted fraction had its genomic DNA isolated and then quantified by UV absorbance on a Nanodrop 2000c. V is pared back by 7 bases and J by 4 bases, with 16 bases lying between the germline termini. Taken from the germline V gene (reference sequence), the CDR1 and CDR2 loops are MNHEY and SMNVEV. There are 15 amino acids in the CDR3, from cysteine to phenylalanine inclusive. Only the CDR3 DNA stays, 45 bases, in frame from base 1.

The receptor comes from a man aged 18 to 30 in good health. The chain is encoded by TRBV27 joined to TRBJ2-2, with TRBD2 tentatively as D gene (6 bases match). The specimen was naive CD4+ T cells sorted from blood. The cell subset or site label corresponds to: CD45RA+ positively selected. The sequenced DNA: TGTGCCAGCATCTACCCTAGGAGGGGCACCGGGGAGCTGTTTTTT. Its coded protein is CASIYPRRGTGELFF.